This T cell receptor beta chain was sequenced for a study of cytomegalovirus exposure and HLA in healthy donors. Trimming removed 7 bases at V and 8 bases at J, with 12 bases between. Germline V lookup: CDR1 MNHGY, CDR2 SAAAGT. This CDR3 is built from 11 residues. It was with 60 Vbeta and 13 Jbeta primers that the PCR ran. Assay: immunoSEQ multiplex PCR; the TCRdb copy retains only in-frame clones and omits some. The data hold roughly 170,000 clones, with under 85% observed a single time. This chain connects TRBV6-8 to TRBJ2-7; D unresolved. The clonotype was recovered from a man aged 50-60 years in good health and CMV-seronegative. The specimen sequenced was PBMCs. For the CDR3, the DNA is TGTGCCAGCACCCCCATGGGCAAGCAGTACTTC. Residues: CASTPMGKQYF.